The 3 T cell receptor beta chains reported below all come from one sample, sequenced in a study of immune evolution from preneoplasia to lung adenocarcinoma. The data were produced by immunoSEQ multiplex PCR, yet TCRdb's version contains in-frame clones alone and is incomplete. Of 8,500 to 10,000 clones in the sample, approximately 75% were seen once. Sequencing was carried out using FFPE lung adenocarcinoma in situ tissue. The source is a person between 65 and 79 years old with lung adenocarcinoma.

The chain combines TRBV7-2 with TRBJ2-4; 12 nucleotides match TRBD2. The V gene's germline CDR1 is SGHTA and CDR2 FQGNSA. Trimming at V came to 5 bases and at J to 4 bases, leaving 6 bases not matched to a gene. The CDR3 loop spans 16 amino acids. CDR3 nucleotide sequence: TGTGCCAGCAGCCCTTGGACTAGCGGGGCTAAAAACATTCAGTACTTC. Protein: CASSPWTSGAKNIQYF.

The gene calls are TRBV27 and TRBJ1-2; 9 bases line up with TRBD1. V lost 2 bases and J lost 8; bases outside the gene matches: 12. CDR3 length: 16 residues. Germline values: CDR1 MNHEY, CDR2 SMNVEV (reference sequence). For the CDR3, the DNA is TGTGCCAGCAGTTTAGAGTTGCCGGGACAGGGAGGCGGCTACACCTTC. This gives the protein CASSLELPGQGGGYTF.

The V gene is TRBV18, the J gene TRBJ2-1; 9 nucleotides match TRBD1. Germline trimming cut 2 bases from V and 0 bases from J; bases unmatched to any gene: 14. CDR1 KGHSH and CDR2 LQKENI come from the germline V gene. This CDR3 has 20 amino acids. CDR3 nucleotide sequence: TGTGCCAGCTCACCAGGGCCGGGACAGGGACGTTTGAGCTCCTACAATGAGCAGTTCTTC. The encoded protein is CASSPGPGQGRLSSYNEQFF.